The 5 T cell receptor beta chains given below trace back to one sample, sequenced in a study of T-cell memory formation after mild COVID-19. TCRdb recomputed calls from the 5' RACE reads with MiXCR, one row per CDR3 protein. The repertoire has 470,000 or so distinct CDR3 sequences, 20% of them found once; the top ten carry 8.4%. The specimen sequenced was PBMCs or a T cell subset sorted from them (not recorded which). Receptor source: an adult woman who had mild COVID-19 (a few samples of this study predate the infection). Cell type and time point are not known.

The chain carries TRBV12-3 or TRBV12-4 and TRBJ1-2, with 9 bases matching TRBD1. V lost 5 bases, J lost 5 bases, and 3 bases stayed unmatched. CDR3 size: 13 residues. CDR3: CASSVGTGYGYTF. DNA of the CDR3: TGTGCCAGCAGTGTCGGGACAGGGTATGGCTACACCTTC.

This chain links TRBV13 with TRBJ2-7; TRBD2 agrees at 13 bases. V gave up 6 bases and J gave up 3 bases; unmatched junction bases: 17. The CDR3 has 19 residues. Germline CDR1 and CDR2: PRHDT and FYEKMQ (reference sequence). As DNA, the CDR3 is TGTGCCAGCAGTTCCGGGTCGGTGACTAGCGGGAGGTCAATCTACGAGCAGTACTTC. Amino acid sequence: CASSSGSVTSGRSIYEQYF.

V is TRBV5-4 and J is TRBJ2-6; D gene unclear. V lost 4 bases to trimming and J lost 1 base, with 9 bases between them. Germline V gene lookup returns CDR1 SGHNT and CDR2 YYREEE (reference sequence). CDR3 size: 15 residues. CDR3 DNA sequence: TGTGCCAGCAGCCGCGGACGGTCTGGGGCCAACGTCCTGACTTTC. Translation: CASSRGRSGANVLTF.

V usage is TRBV7-9 and J usage is TRBJ1-2; no firm D call. Germline CDR1 SEHNR, CDR2 FQNEAQ (reference sequence). The CDR3 length is 16 residues. Trimming stripped 4 bases from V and 5 bases from J, with 20 bases between. CDR3 sequence (DNA): TGTGCCAGCAGCTCCCTCCTAGGGAGTAGGGCATATGGCTACACCTTC. Its translation: CASSSLLGSRAYGYTF.

This rearrangement joins TRBV30 to TRBJ2-1, with TRBD1 identical over 11 bases. The V gene end was trimmed by 2 bases and the J gene end by 8 bases; junction bases not matched to a gene: 2. The CDR3 is 13 residues long. The germline V gene has CDR1 GTSNPN and CDR2 SVGIG (reference sequence). CDR3 residues: CAWSRGQGDEQFF. For the CDR3, the DNA is TGTGCCTGGAGTAGGGGACAGGGGGATGAGCAGTTCTTC.